The entry below gives a single TCR beta chain sequence along with its context. The antigen is unknown. Clones were read by immunoSEQ multiplex PCR, and TCRdb kept only the in-frame ones, dropping some. The sample records roughly 60,000 clones, around 96% being singletons. The data originate from a study of cytomegalovirus exposure and HLA in healthy donors. At the level of the study: In a later analysis, the 100 to 150 validation repertoires were reported to have used the same platform as the roughly 700 first-cohort repertoires.

Germline V gives CDR1 MNHEY, CDR2 SVGAGI. The CDR3 runs 14 residues. Trimming left V 2 bases short and J 7 bases short, with 14 bases between. General observations from the study: Most TCR sequences were seen very rarely across donors, but some public TCRs occurred in many. The study designated 150 or so TCR beta chains cytomegalovirus-associated. For cytomegalovirus status, the classifier reportedly gave diagnoses with high specificity and sensitivity.

The sample comprised PBMCs. The rearrangement links TRBV6-5 to TRBJ1-2, with D possibly matching TRBD1 (6 bases). The origin of this receptor is a man aged 18-30 years in good health and CMV-seronegative. This CDR3 reads CASSYRQVASGYTF. The CDR3 DNA reads TGTGCCAGCAGTTACCGACAGGTCGCATCTGGCTACACCTTC.